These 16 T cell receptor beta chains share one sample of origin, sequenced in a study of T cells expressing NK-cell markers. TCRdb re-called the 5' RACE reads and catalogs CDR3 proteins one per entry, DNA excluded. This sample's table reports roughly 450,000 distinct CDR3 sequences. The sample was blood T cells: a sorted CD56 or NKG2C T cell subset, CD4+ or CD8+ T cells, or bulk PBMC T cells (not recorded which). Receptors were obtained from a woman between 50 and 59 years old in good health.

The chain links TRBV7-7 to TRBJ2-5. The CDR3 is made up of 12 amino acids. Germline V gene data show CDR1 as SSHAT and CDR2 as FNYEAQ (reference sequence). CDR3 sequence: CASSLPTATQYF.

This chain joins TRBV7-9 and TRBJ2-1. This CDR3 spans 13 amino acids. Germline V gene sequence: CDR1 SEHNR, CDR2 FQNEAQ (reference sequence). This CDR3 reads CASSNRPDNEQFF.

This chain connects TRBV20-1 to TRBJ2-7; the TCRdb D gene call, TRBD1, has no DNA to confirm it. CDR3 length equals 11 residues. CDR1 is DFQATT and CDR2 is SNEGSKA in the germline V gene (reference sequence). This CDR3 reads CSAGRDYEQYF.

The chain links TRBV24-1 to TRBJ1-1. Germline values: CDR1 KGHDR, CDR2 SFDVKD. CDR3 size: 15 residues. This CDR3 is CATSDPRTGLTEAFF.

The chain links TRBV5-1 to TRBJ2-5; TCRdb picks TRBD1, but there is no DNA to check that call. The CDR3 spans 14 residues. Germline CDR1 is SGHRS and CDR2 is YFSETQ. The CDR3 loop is CASSTTATQETQYF.

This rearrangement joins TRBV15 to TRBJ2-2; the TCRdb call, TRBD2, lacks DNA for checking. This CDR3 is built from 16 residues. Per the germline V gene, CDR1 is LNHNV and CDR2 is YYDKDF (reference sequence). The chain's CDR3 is CATSGVAGTNTGELFF.

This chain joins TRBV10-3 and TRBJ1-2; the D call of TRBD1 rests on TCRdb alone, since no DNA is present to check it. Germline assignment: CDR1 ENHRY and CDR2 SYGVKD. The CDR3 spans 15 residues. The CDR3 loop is CAISEEPGQNYGYTF.

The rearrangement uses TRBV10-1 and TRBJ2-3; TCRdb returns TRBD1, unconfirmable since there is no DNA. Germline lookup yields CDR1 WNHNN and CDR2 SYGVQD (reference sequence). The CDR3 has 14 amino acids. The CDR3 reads CASSVGQGTDTQYF.

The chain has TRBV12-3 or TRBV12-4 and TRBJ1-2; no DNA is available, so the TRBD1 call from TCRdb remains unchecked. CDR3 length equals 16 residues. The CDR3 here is CASTRPGRLSNYGYTF.

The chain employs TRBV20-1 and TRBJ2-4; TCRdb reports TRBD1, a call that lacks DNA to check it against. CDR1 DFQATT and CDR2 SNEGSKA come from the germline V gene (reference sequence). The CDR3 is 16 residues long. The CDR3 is CSARDGGGMGKNIQYF.

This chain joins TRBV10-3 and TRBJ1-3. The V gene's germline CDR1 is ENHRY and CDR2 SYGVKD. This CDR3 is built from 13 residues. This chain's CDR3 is CAIRGYSGNTIYF.

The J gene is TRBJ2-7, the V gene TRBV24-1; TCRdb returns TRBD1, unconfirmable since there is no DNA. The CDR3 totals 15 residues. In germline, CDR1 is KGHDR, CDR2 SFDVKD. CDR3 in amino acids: CATSDPGTALYEQYF.

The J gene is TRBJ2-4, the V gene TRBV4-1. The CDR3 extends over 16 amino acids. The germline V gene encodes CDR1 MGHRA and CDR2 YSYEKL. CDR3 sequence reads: CASSQVLRLAKNIQYF.

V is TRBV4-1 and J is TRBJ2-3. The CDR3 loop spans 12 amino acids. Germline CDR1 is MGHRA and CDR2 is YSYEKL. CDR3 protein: CASSQVADSMYF.

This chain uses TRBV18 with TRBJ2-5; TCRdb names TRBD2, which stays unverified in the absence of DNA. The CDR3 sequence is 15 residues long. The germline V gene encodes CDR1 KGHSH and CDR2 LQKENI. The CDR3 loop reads CASSEVSGGQETQYF.

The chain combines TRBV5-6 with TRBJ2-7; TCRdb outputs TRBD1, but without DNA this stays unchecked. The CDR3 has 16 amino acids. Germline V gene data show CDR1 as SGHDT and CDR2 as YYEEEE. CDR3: CASSPPTDRYSYEQYF.